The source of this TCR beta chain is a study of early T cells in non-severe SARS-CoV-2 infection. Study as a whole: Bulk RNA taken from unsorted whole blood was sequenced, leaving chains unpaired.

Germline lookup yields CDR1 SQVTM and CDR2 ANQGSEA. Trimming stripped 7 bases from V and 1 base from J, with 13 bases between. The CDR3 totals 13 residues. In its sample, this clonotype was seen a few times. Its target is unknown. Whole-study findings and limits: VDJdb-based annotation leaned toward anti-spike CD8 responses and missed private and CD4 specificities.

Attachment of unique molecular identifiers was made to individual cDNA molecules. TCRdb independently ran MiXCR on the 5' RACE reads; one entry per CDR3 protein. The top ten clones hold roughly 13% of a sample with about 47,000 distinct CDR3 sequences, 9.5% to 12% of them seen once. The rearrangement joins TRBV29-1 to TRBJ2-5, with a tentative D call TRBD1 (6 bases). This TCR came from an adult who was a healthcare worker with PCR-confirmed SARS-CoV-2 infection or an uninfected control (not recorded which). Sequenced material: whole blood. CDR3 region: CSARTVSQETQYF. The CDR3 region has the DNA TGCAGCGCAAGGACAGTGTCCCAAGAGACCCAGTACTTC.